The 5 T cell receptor beta chains below were found in one sample sequenced in a study of cytomegalovirus exposure and HLA in healthy donors. This PCR relied on a set of 60 Vbeta primers and 13 Jbeta primers. The table came from immunoSEQ multiplex PCR; TCRdb's copy has only in-frame clones and leaves some out. The sample contains approximately 100,000 clones, about nine tenths of which appear only once. Sequencing was carried out using PBMCs. These receptors all come from a man aged 25 to 45 in good health and CMV-seropositive.

The chain carries TRBV7-8 and TRBJ1-5; weak D call: TRBD1 (6 bases). This CDR3 comprises 15 residues. Germline CDR1 and CDR2: SGHVS and FQNEAQ. V lost 2 bases to trimming and J lost 6 bases, with 14 bases between them. The CDR3 region is CASSLKAGASQPQHF. In DNA, the CDR3 is TGTGCCAGCAGCTTAAAGGCAGGGGCGAGTCAGCCCCAGCATTTT. The full variable domain, with the rest looked up from reference TRBV7-8 and TRBJ1-5, is GAGVSQSPRYKVAKRGQDVALRCDPISGHVSLFWYQQALGQGPEFLTYFQNEAQLDKSGLPSDRFFAERPEGSVSTLKIQRTQQEDSAVYLCASSLKAGASQPQHFGDGTRLSIL.

The rearrangement joins TRBV10-3 to TRBJ2-1, with TRBD2 matching 12 bases. Germline loops: CDR1 ENHRY, CDR2 SYGVKD. This CDR3 spans 15 amino acids. Germline trimming cut 6 bases from V and 7 bases from J; bases unmatched to any gene: 7. The DNA for the CDR3 is TGTGCCATCAGGCTAGCGGGAGGGCCTGGGAATGAGCAGTTCTTC. It translates to CAIRLAGGPGNEQFF.

The chain employs TRBV19 and TRBJ1-2; D gene unclear. V lost 11 bases, J lost 8 bases, and 18 bases lay in between. CDR3 length: 12 amino acids. Germline CDR1 and CDR2: LNHDA and SQIVND (reference sequence). The CDR3 spells CAAGRASGGYTF. DNA for the CDR3: TGTGCCGCAGGTAGGGCCTCGGGAGGCTACACCTTC.

The chain has TRBV5-1 and TRBJ1-6; D possibly corresponds to TRBD1 (6 bases). The CDR3 consists of 13 residues. Trimming cost V 4 bases and J 7 bases, with 9 bases left between them. Germline V CDR1 and CDR2: SGHRS, YFSETQ. In DNA, the CDR3 is TGCGCCAGCAGCCTGGACAGCAATTCACCCCTCCACTTT. Its protein is CASSLDSNSPLHF.

V is TRBV14 and J is TRBJ2-5; 10 nucleotides line up with TRBD1. This CDR3 is built from 14 residues. The V gene's germline CDR1 is SGHDN and CDR2 FVKESK. The V segment lost 2 bases and the J segment 5 bases; nucleotides outside the gene matches: 2. CDR3 amino acids: CASSQRQGAETQYF. The CDR3 DNA reads as TGTGCCAGCAGCCAACGACAGGGGGCTGAGACCCAGTACTTC.